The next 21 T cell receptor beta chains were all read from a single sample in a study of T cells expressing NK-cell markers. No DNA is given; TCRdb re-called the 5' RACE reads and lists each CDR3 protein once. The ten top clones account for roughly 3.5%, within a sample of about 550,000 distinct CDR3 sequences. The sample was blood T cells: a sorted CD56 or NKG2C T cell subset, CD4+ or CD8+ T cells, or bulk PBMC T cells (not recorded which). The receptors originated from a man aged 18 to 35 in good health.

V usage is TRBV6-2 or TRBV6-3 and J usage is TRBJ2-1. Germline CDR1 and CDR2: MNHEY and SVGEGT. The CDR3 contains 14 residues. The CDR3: CASTFSTNYNEQFF.

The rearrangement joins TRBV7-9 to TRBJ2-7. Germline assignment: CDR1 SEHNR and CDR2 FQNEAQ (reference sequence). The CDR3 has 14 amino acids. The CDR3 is CASSVTGAAYEQYF.

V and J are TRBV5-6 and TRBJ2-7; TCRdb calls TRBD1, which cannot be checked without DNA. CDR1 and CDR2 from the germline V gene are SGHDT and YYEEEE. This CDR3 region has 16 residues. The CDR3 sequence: CASSLLWDRDSYEQYF.

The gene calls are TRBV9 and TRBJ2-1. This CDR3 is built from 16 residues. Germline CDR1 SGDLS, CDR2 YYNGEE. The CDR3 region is CASSVVVGSSYNEQFF.

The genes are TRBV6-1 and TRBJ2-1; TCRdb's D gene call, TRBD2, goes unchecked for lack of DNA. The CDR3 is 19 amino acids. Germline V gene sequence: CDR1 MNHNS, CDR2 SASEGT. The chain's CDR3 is CASSQLAGDPFSSYNEQFF.

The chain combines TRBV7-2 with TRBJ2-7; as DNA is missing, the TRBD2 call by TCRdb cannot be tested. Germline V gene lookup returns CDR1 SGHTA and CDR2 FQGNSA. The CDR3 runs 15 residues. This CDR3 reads CASSLEGLLLDEQYF.

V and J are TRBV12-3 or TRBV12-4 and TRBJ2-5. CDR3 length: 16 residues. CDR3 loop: CASSLVVSPYQETQYF.

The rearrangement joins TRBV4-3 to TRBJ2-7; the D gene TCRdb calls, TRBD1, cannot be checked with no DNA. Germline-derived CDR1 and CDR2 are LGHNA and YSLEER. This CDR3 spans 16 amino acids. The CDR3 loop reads CASSQDSPGQGYEQYF.

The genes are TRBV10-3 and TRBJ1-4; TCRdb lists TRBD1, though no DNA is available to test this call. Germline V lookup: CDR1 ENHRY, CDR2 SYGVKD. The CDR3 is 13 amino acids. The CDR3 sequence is CAISEGQGEKLFF.

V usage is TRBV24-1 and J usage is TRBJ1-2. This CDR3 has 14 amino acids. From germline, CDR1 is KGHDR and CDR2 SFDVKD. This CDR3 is CATSDSGRLYGYTF.

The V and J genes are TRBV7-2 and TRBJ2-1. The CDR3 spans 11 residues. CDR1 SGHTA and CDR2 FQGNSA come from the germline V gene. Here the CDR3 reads CASSLLAEWFF.

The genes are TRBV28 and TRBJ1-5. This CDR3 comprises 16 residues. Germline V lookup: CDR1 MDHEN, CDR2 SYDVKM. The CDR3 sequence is CASSFMQRGNYQPQHF.

The CDR3 protein is CASSLWDRVSYNEQFF. The chain has TRBV4-1 and TRBJ2-1; without DNA, the TCRdb call of TRBD1 cannot be checked. CDR3 length: 16 amino acids. The V gene's germline CDR1 is MGHRA and CDR2 YSYEKL.

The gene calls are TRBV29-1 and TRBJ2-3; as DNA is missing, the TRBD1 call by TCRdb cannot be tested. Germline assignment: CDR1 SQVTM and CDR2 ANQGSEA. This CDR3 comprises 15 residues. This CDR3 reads CSTTRTADSTDTQYF.

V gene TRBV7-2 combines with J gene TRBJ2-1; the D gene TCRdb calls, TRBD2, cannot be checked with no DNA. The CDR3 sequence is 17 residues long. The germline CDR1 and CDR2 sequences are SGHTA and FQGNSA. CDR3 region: CASSGGLAGGPGDEQFF.

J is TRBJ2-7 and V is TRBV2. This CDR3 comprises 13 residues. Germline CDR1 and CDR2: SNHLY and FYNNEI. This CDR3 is CASSGGSPYEQYF.

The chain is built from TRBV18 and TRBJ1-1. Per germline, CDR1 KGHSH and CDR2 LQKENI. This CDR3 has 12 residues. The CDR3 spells CASSSSNTEAFF.

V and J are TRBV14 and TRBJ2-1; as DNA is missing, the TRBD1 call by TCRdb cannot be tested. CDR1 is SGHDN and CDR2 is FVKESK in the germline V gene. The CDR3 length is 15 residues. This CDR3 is CASSQGGRLYNEQFF.

This chain's CDR3 is CATSDAQRNQETQYF. The chain links TRBV24-1 to TRBJ2-5. The germline V gene encodes CDR1 KGHDR and CDR2 SFDVKD. The length of the CDR3 is 15 residues.

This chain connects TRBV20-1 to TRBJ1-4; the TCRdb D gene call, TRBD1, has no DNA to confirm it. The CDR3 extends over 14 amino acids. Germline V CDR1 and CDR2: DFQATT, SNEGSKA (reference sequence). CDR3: CSASDRRGGEKLFF.

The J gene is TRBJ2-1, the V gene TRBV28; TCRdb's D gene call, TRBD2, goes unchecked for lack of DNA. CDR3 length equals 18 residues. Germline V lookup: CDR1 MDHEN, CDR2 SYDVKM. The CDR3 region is CASSLRPDGTRAYNEQFF.